Detailed here is one T cell receptor (beta chain). Its antigen is unknown. The data derive from a study of Graves' ophthalmopathy and Graves' hyperthyroidism. General observations from the study: This model predicted ophthalmopathy progression (sensitivity 70% to 71%, specificity about 72%).

This CDR3 is 14 amino acids long. Germline V lookup: CDR1 SQVTM, CDR2 ANQGSEA. Moderately to severely active ophthalmopathy under 3 months, CAS at least 3, NOSPECS at least 4. Clinical symptoms and serum thyroxine were used for diagnosis; TRAb, thyroid ultrasound and orbital computed tomography were also relied on. RNA transcripts served as template for amplifying TCR beta CDR3 sequences. Amplification began with first-round RT-PCR using HTBI primers, then second-round multiplex PCR was performed. TCRdb passed the multiplex PCR reads through MiXCR, listing each CDR3 protein once. This sample has 740,000 or so distinct CDR3 sequences, with roughly 40% found just once.

The sequencing sample was made of peripheral blood. The TCR sequence derives from an adult man with Graves' ophthalmopathy. This rearrangement joins TRBV29-1 to TRBJ2-5; tentatively, D is TRBD2 (6 bases). The J call may be in error: the DNA end matches TRBJ2-1 better. The CDR3 protein is CSVRDFPSYNEQFF. In nucleotides, the CDR3 is TGCAGCGTTCGGGACTTCCCCTCCTACAATGAGCAGTTCTTC.